This is a list of T cell receptor beta chains from one sample in a study of shared T cell receptors in the human thymus. Libraries were prepared by immunoSEQ multiplex PCR; TCRdb keeps only in-frame clonotypes and omits some of them. The sample gives hundreds of thousands of clones, over 75% of which show up once; 0.0085% to 0.012% is in the top ten. The sample also formed part of further work on human thymus T cells.

Input material: thymocytes. The origin of the receptors is a boy in the first two years of life with a congenital heart defect. The CDR3 runs from the conserved cysteine through the conserved F or W. Fields, in order: J gene, clone size, D gene, V gene, CDR3 DNA, CDR3 protein. A D gene is named only where the DNA matches it firmly. Clone size is given for some rows only: seen once, a few or many times, or a class if the clone is expanded.

j_call: TRBJ2-7; clone_size: .; d_call: TRBD2; v_call: TRBV27; cdr3_nt: TGTGCCAGCAGTTCCCAGCGAGGAACTAGCGGGAGACCCTACGAGCAGTACTTC; cdr3_aa: CASSSQRGTSGRPYEQYF
j_call: TRBJ2-7; clone_size: few; d_call: TRBD2; v_call: TRBV27; cdr3_nt: TGTGCCAGCAGTCCCAGCGGGGAGGGGACTCTATACGAGCAGTACTTC; cdr3_aa: CASSPSGEGTLYEQYF
j_call: TRBJ1-2; clone_size: .; d_call: .; v_call: TRBV12-5; cdr3_nt: TGTGCTAGTGGTTTTAATGAGGGGGTTAACTATGGCTACACCTTC; cdr3_aa: CASGFNEGVNYGYTF
j_call: TRBJ2-1; clone_size: .; d_call: .; v_call: TRBV19; cdr3_nt: TGTGCCAGTATGGACAGCGACTACAATGAGCAGTTCTTC; cdr3_aa: CASMDSDYNEQFF
j_call: TRBJ2-3; clone_size: .; d_call: .; v_call: TRBV9; cdr3_nt: TGTGCCAGCAGTCCAAACACAGATACGCAGTATTTT; cdr3_aa: CASSPNTDTQYF
j_call: TRBJ2-7; clone_size: .; d_call: TRBD1; v_call: TRBV5-4; cdr3_nt: TGTGCCAGCAGCCCGGACAGGGGCGAGCAGTACTTC; cdr3_aa: CASSPDRGEQYF
j_call: TRBJ2-7; clone_size: .; d_call: .; v_call: TRBV4-2; cdr3_nt: TGTGCCAGCAGCCAAGAGGCTGCTAGCACCTACGAGCAGTACTTC; cdr3_aa: CASSQEAASTYEQYF
j_call: TRBJ1-5; clone_size: .; d_call: TRBD1; v_call: TRBV6-1; cdr3_nt: TGTGCCAGCAGCTCGGGACAGGGCAGCAATCAGCCCCAGCATTTT; cdr3_aa: CASSSGQGSNQPQHF
j_call: TRBJ2-5; clone_size: .; d_call: TRBD1; v_call: TRBV7-7; cdr3_nt: TGTGCTAGCAGCAAACAGGGGTTCCAAGAGACCCAGTACTTC; cdr3_aa: CASSKQGFQETQYF
j_call: TRBJ2-3; clone_size: .; d_call: .; v_call: TRBV18; cdr3_nt: TGTGCCAGCTCACCCGACGGGGATACGCAGTATTTT; cdr3_aa: CASSPDGDTQYF
j_call: TRBJ2-5; clone_size: .; d_call: TRBD1; v_call: TRBV7-9; cdr3_nt: TGTGCCAGCAGCGACTCAGGGGGAGAAGAGACCCAGTACTTC; cdr3_aa: CASSDSGGEETQYF
j_call: TRBJ2-2; clone_size: .; d_call: TRBD1; v_call: TRBV15; cdr3_nt: TGTGCCACCAGGGGACAGGGGCTGAGCACCGGGGAGCTGTTTTTT; cdr3_aa: CATRGQGLSTGELFF
j_call: TRBJ1-2; clone_size: .; d_call: .; v_call: TRBV6-1; cdr3_nt: TGTGCCAGTTGTGAGGTCCTAGCTGACTATGGCTACACCTTC; cdr3_aa: CASCEVLADYGYTF
j_call: TRBJ1-2; clone_size: .; d_call: .; v_call: TRBV4-3; cdr3_nt: TGCGCCAGCAGGCCCGATAGGGGAACAGGGCCACCCCAATATGGCTACACCTTC; cdr3_aa: CASRPDRGTGPPQYGYTF
j_call: TRBJ1-5; clone_size: once; d_call: .; v_call: TRBV30; cdr3_nt: TGTGCCTGGAGTACGACTGTACGGGACCCCCGGAGGGATATAGCCAATCAGCCCCAGCATTTT; cdr3_aa: CAWSTTVRDPRRDIANQPQHF
j_call: TRBJ2-1; clone_size: .; d_call: TRBD2; v_call: TRBV2; cdr3_nt: TGTGCCAGCAGTCGGCGAAGCGGGGATTACAATGAGCAGTTCTTC; cdr3_aa: CASSRRSGDYNEQFF
j_call: TRBJ1-4; clone_size: .; d_call: TRBD1; v_call: TRBV5-1; cdr3_nt: TGCGCCAGCAGACGTACAGGGGACACTAATGAAAAACTGTTTTTT; cdr3_aa: CASRRTGDTNEKLFF
j_call: TRBJ2-5; clone_size: .; d_call: TRBD1; v_call: TRBV27; cdr3_nt: TGTGCCAGCAGTTTAGAGGCAGGGGGACAAGAGACCCAGTACTTC; cdr3_aa: CASSLEAGGQETQYF
j_call: TRBJ1-3; clone_size: once; d_call: TRBD1; v_call: TRBV4-1; cdr3_nt: TGCGCCAGCAGCCAGGACACAGGGGGCAATTCTGGAAACACCATATATTTT; cdr3_aa: CASSQDTGGNSGNTIYF
j_call: TRBJ2-7; clone_size: .; d_call: .; v_call: TRBV7-6; cdr3_nt: TGTGCCAGCAGCTCTACCCCCGTTTCCTACGAGCAGTACTTC; cdr3_aa: CASSSTPVSYEQYF
j_call: TRBJ1-2; clone_size: .; d_call: TRBD1; v_call: TRBV5-6; cdr3_nt: TGTGCCAGCAGCTCCCTCCGGGACAGGTATGGCTACACCTTC; cdr3_aa: CASSSLRDRYGYTF
j_call: TRBJ2-1; clone_size: .; d_call: TRBD2; v_call: TRBV2; cdr3_nt: TGTGCCAGCAAACTAGCGGCTTACAATGAGCAGTTCTTC; cdr3_aa: CASKLAAYNEQFF
j_call: TRBJ2-7; clone_size: .; d_call: .; v_call: TRBV27; cdr3_nt: TGTGCCAGCAGTGAGGCGGGCTCCTACGAGCAGTACTTC; cdr3_aa: CASSEAGSYEQYF
j_call: TRBJ2-1; clone_size: .; d_call: TRBD2; v_call: TRBV5-4; cdr3_nt: TGTGCCAGCAGCTTGTGGCCCCTCTCCCTAGCGGACAATGAGCAGTTCTTC; cdr3_aa: CASSLWPLSLADNEQFF
j_call: TRBJ2-3; clone_size: .; d_call: TRBD1; v_call: TRBV15; cdr3_nt: TGTGCCACCACCACCGGGACAGGCACAGATACGCAGTATTTT; cdr3_aa: CATTTGTGTDTQYF
j_call: TRBJ2-1; clone_size: .; d_call: .; v_call: TRBV6-6; cdr3_nt: TGTGCCAGCGTCGTTCTTAGCGGCTCCTACAATGAGCAGTTCTTC; cdr3_aa: CASVVLSGSYNEQFF
j_call: TRBJ1-1; clone_size: .; d_call: .; v_call: TRBV9; cdr3_nt: TGTGCCAGCAGCCCCCGGGGGGAGGGAAACACTGAAGCTTTCTTT; cdr3_aa: CASSPRGEGNTEAFF
j_call: TRBJ2-5; clone_size: .; d_call: TRBD2; v_call: TRBV25-1; cdr3_nt: TGTGCCAGCAGTGAATATGACAAGGGACTACCGTACCAAGAGACCCAGTACTTC; cdr3_aa: CASSEYDKGLPYQETQYF
j_call: TRBJ1-5; clone_size: .; d_call: TRBD1; v_call: TRBV6-1; cdr3_nt: TGTGCCAGCGGACAGGGGGAGAATCAGCCCCAGCATTTT; cdr3_aa: CASGQGENQPQHF
j_call: TRBJ2-7; clone_size: .; d_call: .; v_call: TRBV4-3; cdr3_nt: TGCGCCAGCAGCCAGGCCTTTCTGCCCGGGAGTTACGAGCAGTACTTC; cdr3_aa: CASSQAFLPGSYEQYF
j_call: TRBJ2-1; clone_size: .; d_call: TRBD2; v_call: TRBV5-1; cdr3_nt: TGCGCCAGCAGCTTGGTTGCTAGCGGGGGAGGTGAGCAGTTCTTC; cdr3_aa: CASSLVASGGGEQFF
j_call: TRBJ2-1; clone_size: .; d_call: .; v_call: TRBV1; cdr3_nt: TGCACCAGCAGCCAAGAGATAGGGACTAGCGGACGCTCCTACAATGAGCAGTTCTTC; cdr3_aa: CTSSQEIGTSGRSYNEQFF
j_call: TRBJ2-7; clone_size: .; d_call: TRBD1; v_call: TRBV5-6; cdr3_nt: TGTGCCAGCAGCTCGGGGACAGGTTCATGCGAGCAGTACTTC; cdr3_aa: CASSSGTGSCEQYF
j_call: TRBJ2-3; clone_size: .; d_call: .; v_call: TRBV6-5; cdr3_nt: TGTGCCAGCAGTTACTCGGCCGAATTCGGGACAGATACGCAGTATTTT; cdr3_aa: CASSYSAEFGTDTQYF
j_call: TRBJ2-5; clone_size: .; d_call: TRBD2; v_call: TRBV28; cdr3_nt: TGTGACAGATCGGGCCGACTAGCGGGAGGTCAAGAGACCCAGTACTTC; cdr3_aa: CDRSGRLAGGQETQYF
j_call: TRBJ2-3; clone_size: .; d_call: TRBD2; v_call: TRBV19; cdr3_nt: TGTGCCAGTAGTTTGACTAGCGGGGTGGGAGATACGCAGTATTTT; cdr3_aa: CASSLTSGVGDTQYF
j_call: TRBJ2-2; clone_size: once; d_call: .; v_call: TRBV29-1; cdr3_nt: TGCAGCGTCCCGGGACATCCGGGGACCGGGGAGCTGTTTTTT; cdr3_aa: CSVPGHPGTGELFF
j_call: TRBJ1-1; clone_size: .; d_call: .; v_call: TRBV29-1; cdr3_nt: TGCAGCGTTGCTTCTGGGGGGGCGGAGGGTCGGAACACTGAAGCTTTCTTT; cdr3_aa: CSVASGGAEGRNTEAFF
j_call: TRBJ2-7; clone_size: .; d_call: TRBD2; v_call: TRBV5-1; cdr3_nt: TGCGCCAGCAGCTGGTCCCGCGGGGGAGCCTCCTACGAGCAGTACTTC; cdr3_aa: CASSWSRGGASYEQYF
j_call: TRBJ2-7; clone_size: once; d_call: .; v_call: TRBV9; cdr3_nt: TGTGCCAGCAGCGTAGAAGAGGGGAGGTCCTTGGGCGAGCAGTACTTC; cdr3_aa: CASSVEEGRSLGEQYF
j_call: TRBJ2-2; clone_size: .; d_call: TRBD1; v_call: TRBV5-1; cdr3_nt: TGCGCCAGCAGCCCTGGACAGGGCACCGGGGAGCTGTTTTTT; cdr3_aa: CASSPGQGTGELFF
j_call: TRBJ2-1; clone_size: .; d_call: TRBD1; v_call: TRBV6-5; cdr3_nt: TGTGCCAGCAGCTTGACAGGGTTTGAGCAGTTCTTC; cdr3_aa: CASSLTGFEQFF
j_call: TRBJ2-7; clone_size: .; d_call: .; v_call: TRBV11-2; cdr3_nt: TGTGCCAGCAGCTTAGGAGTGCGGCGGCACATGAGGTACGAGCAGTACTTC; cdr3_aa: CASSLGVRRHMRYEQYF
j_call: TRBJ2-7; clone_size: .; d_call: .; v_call: TRBV2; cdr3_nt: TGTGCCAGCAGTGAAAGGCTTGGCAGGGGTTACGAGCAGTACTTC; cdr3_aa: CASSERLGRGYEQYF
j_call: TRBJ2-2; clone_size: .; d_call: TRBD2; v_call: TRBV7-2; cdr3_nt: TGTGCCAGCAGCCGGGGACTAGCGGGAAGTTTCACCGGGGAGCTGTTTTTT; cdr3_aa: CASSRGLAGSFTGELFF
j_call: TRBJ2-3; clone_size: .; d_call: .; v_call: TRBV28; cdr3_nt: TGTGCCAGCAGAACTCCCCGGGACAGGGATAGGGCGGGAGGGCCGCAAGATACGCAGTATTTT; cdr3_aa: CASRTPRDRDRAGGPQDTQYF
j_call: TRBJ1-5; clone_size: .; d_call: .; v_call: TRBV11-2; cdr3_nt: TGTGCCAGCAGCTTAACGGACAGCCCGAATCAGCCCCAGCATTTT; cdr3_aa: CASSLTDSPNQPQHF
j_call: TRBJ1-5; clone_size: .; d_call: .; v_call: TRBV25-1; cdr3_nt: TGTGCCAGCAGTGGACTGATCAATCAGCCCCAGCATTTT; cdr3_aa: CASSGLINQPQHF
j_call: TRBJ2-1; clone_size: .; d_call: TRBD2; v_call: TRBV10-3; cdr3_nt: TGTGCCATCAGTGAGTCGCCCCTGGGACTAGCGGGACCCGCAAGACTCTACAATGAGCAGTTCTTC; cdr3_aa: CAISESPLGLAGPARLYNEQFF
j_call: TRBJ2-7; clone_size: .; d_call: .; v_call: TRBV4-3; cdr3_nt: TGCGCCAGCAGCCAAGATCCCCTCGTGGGGGCCTACTCCTACGAGCAGTACTTC; cdr3_aa: CASSQDPLVGAYSYEQYF